This entry lists 5 T cell receptor beta chains sequenced from one sample in a study of blood T cells in healthy people across ages. A second PCR of about 7 to 11 cycles used a sample-barcoded 5' primer and a J-beta primer mix. MiXCR, applied by TCRdb to the 5' RACE reads, yields one record per CDR3 protein. The sample has about 680,000 distinct CDR3 sequences, 45% to 50% seen once. Material for sequencing was blood. The receptors stem from a woman aged 60-70 years in good health.

The chain employs TRBV6-5 and TRBJ2-7; D assignment may be TRBD1 or TRBD2 (5 bases each). The CDR3 is 14 amino acids. Germline CDR1 reads MNHEY; CDR2 reads SVGAGI. Between the trimmed V and J ends, which lost 6 bases and 3 bases, there was a span of 15 bases. In DNA, the CDR3 is TGTGCCAGCAGACGGGACCACGGTAGCTACGAGCAGTACTTC. It is translated as CASRRDHGSYEQYF.

The chain joins TRBV20-1 to TRBJ2-4, with TRBD2 matching over 10 bases. The DNA end lines up better with TRBJ2-7; the J call may be wrong. Germline V gene lookup returns CDR1 DFQATT and CDR2 SNEGSKA (reference sequence). The CDR3 contains 13 residues. CDR3 DNA: TGCAGTGCTAGTAGCGGGAGGCCCTACGAGCAGTACTTC. It encodes CSASSGRPYEQYF.

V and J are TRBV4-2 and TRBJ2-2, with D unresolved. The CDR3 loop spans 15 amino acids. V lost 0 bases and J 7 bases, leaving 12 bases between the germline ends. Germline V gene data show CDR1 as LGHNA and CDR2 as YNFKEQ. CDR3 residues: CASSQDGLDGGELFF. The CDR3 DNA is TGTGCCAGCAGCCAAGATGGCCTAGATGGCGGGGAGCTGTTTTTT.

This chain links TRBV5-1 with TRBJ2-4, with 8 bases fitting TRBD1. This CDR3 spans 13 amino acids. J was trimmed by 5 bases and V by 2 bases; bases with no gene match: 0. Germline V gene data show CDR1 as SGHRS and CDR2 as YFSETQ. The DNA for the CDR3 is TGCGCCAGCAGCTTACAGGGGGAAAACATTCAGTACTTC. The encoded protein is CASSLQGENIQYF.

This clonotype was seen a handful of times. The V and J genes are TRBV15 and TRBJ2-7; 7 nucleotides match TRBD1. This CDR3 has 14 residues. CDR1 is LNHNV, CDR2 YYDKDF, per germline (reference sequence). V dropped 1 base and J dropped 2; count of bases not matched to a gene: 2. CDR3 sequence reads: CATSRGTGPYEQYF. In DNA, the CDR3 is TGTGCCACCAGCAGAGGGACAGGCCCCTACGAGCAGTACTTC.